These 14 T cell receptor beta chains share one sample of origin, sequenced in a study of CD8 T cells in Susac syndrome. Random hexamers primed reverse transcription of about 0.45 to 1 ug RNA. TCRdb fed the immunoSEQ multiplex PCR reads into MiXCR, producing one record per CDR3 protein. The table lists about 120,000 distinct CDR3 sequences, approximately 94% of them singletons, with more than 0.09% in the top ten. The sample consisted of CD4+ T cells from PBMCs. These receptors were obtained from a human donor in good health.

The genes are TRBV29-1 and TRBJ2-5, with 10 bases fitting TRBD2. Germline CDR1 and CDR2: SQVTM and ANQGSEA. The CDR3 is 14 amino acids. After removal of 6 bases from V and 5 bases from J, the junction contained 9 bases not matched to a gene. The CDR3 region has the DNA TGCAGCGTCGGGGGTCCTAGCGGGAGTGAGACCCAGTACTTC. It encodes CSVGGPSGSETQYF.

The CDR3 protein is CASSIGSGRAGRNEQFF. CDR3 coding DNA: TGTGCCAGTAGTATTGGTAGCGGGAGGGCAGGTCGAAATGAGCAGTTCTTC. The chain joins TRBV19 to TRBJ2-1, with 11 bases matching TRBD2. V shed 3 bases and J 7 bases; nucleotides not matched to a gene: 11. Germline loops: CDR1 LNHDA, CDR2 SQIVND (reference sequence). The CDR3 is 17 amino acids. Full variable domain (rest looked up from reference TRBV19 and TRBJ2-1): DGGITQSPKYLFRKEGQNVTLSCEQNLNHDAMYWYRQDPGQGLRLIYYSQIVNDFQKGDIAEGYSVSREKKESFPLTVTSAQKNPTAFYLCASSIGSGRAGRNEQFFGPGTRLTVL.

CDR3 bases: TGTGCCAGCAGCCTGTTGGGCCACGAAGAGACCCAGTACTTC. This gives the protein CASSLLGHEETQYF. The genes are TRBV14 and TRBJ2-5; D unclear. CDR3 length: 14 residues. With 4 bases removed from V and 3 bases from J, the gap between germline ends came to 12 bases. Germline-derived CDR1 and CDR2 are SGHDN and FVKESK.

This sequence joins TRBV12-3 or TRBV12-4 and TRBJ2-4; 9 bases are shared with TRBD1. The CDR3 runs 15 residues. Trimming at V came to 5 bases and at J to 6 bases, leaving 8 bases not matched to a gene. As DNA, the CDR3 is TGTGCCAGCAGTCCAAGCAAGGGACAGGGAAACATTCAGTACTTC. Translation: CASSPSKGQGNIQYF.

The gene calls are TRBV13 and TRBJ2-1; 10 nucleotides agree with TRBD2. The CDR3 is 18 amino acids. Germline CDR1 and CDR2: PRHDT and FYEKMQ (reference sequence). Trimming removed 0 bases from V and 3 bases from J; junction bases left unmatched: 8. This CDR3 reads CASSLGRFGLAVYNEQFF. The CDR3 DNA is TGTGCCAGCAGCTTAGGCCGGTTTGGACTAGCGGTCTACAATGAGCAGTTCTTC.

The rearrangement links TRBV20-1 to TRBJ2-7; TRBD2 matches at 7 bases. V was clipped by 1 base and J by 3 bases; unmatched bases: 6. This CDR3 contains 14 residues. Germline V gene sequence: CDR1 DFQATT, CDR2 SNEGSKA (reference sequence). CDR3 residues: CSARVGGSFYEQYF. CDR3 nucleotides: TGCAGTGCTAGAGTTGGCGGGAGCTTCTACGAGCAGTACTTC.

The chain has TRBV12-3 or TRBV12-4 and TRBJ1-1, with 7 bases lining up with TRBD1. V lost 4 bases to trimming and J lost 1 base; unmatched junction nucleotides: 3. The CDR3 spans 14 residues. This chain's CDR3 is CASSSGTENTEAFF. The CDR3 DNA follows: TGTGCCAGCAGTTCAGGGACAGAGAACACTGAAGCTTTCTTT.

CDR3 residues: CASSPRHEETQYF. The CDR3 nucleotides are TGTGCCAGCTCACCTCGACATGAAGAGACCCAGTACTTC. The V gene is TRBV18, the J gene TRBJ2-5; no definite D call. V was shortened by 3 bases and J by 3 bases, with 8 bases between the two germline ends. Germline V gene sequence: CDR1 KGHSH, CDR2 LQKENI. The CDR3 totals 13 residues.

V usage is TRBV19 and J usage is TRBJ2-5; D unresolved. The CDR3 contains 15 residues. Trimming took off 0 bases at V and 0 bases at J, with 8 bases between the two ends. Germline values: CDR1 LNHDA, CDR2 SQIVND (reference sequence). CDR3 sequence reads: CASSIDHGYQETQYF. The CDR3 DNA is TGTGCCAGTAGTATAGATCACGGATACCAAGAGACCCAGTACTTC.

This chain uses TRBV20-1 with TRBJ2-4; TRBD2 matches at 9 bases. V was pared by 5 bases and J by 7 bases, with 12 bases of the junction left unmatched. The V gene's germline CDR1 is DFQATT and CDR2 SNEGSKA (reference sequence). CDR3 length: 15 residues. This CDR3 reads CSARRTAGGRNIQYF. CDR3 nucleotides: TGCAGTGCTCGGAGGACGGCGGGGGGGAGGAACATTCAGTACTTC.

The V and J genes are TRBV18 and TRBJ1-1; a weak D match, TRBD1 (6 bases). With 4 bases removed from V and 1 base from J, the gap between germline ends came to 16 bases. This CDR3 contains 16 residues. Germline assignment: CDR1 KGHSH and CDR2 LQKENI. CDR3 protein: CASSQTSGQGNTEAFF. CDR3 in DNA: TGTGCCAGCTCACAAACCTCGGGACAAGGGAACACTGAAGCTTTCTTT.

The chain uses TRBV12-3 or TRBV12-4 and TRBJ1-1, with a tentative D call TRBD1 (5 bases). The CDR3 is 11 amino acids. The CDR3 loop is CATGAGLEAFF. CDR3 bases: TGTGCGACCGGGGCAGGCCTAGAAGCTTTCTTT.

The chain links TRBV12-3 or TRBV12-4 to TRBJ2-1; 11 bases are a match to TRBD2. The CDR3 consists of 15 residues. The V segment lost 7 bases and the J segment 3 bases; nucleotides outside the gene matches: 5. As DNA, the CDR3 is TGTGCCAGCAAATTGGGACTAGCGGTCTACAATGAGCAGTTCTTC. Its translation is CASKLGLAVYNEQFF.

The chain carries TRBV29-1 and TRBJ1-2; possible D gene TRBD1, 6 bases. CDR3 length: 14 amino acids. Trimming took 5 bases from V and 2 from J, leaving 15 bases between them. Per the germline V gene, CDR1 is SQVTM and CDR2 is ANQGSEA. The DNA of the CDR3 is TGCAGCGTTTCCCCTGGGGGGGCAAACTATGGCTACACCTTC. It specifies CSVSPGGANYGYTF.